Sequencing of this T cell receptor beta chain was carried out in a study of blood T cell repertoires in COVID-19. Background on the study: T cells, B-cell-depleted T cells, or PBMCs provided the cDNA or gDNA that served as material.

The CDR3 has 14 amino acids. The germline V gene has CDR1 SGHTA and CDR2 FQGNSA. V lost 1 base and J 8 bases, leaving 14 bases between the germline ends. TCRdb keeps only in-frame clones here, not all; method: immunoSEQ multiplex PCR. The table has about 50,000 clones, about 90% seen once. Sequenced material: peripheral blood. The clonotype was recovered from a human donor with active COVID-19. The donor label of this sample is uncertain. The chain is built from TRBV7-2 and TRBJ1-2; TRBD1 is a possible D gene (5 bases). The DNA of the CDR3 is TGTGCCAGCAGCTTAGTGGGGCCCCGGGGGGGCTACACCTTC. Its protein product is CASSLVGPRGGYTF. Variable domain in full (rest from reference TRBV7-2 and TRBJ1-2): GAGVSQSPSNKVTEKGKDVELRCDPISGHTALYWYRQSLGQGLEFLIYFQGNSAPDKSGLPSDRFSAERTGGSVSTLTIQRTQQEDSAVYLCASSLVGPRGGYTFGSGTRLTVV.